The 2 T cell receptor beta chains below come from one sample, sequenced in a study of molecular identifiers for immune sequencing clone quantification. TCRdb analysed the PCR reads with MiXCR anew, one entry per CDR3 protein. The sample holds 80,000 to 95,000 distinct CDR3 sequences; 19% are singletons and the top ten take 0.75% to 0.95%. The sequenced sample consisted of naive CD8+ T cells from blood, with Jurkat cell RNA spiked in. Subset in this sample: FACS-sorted CD8+CD4-CCR7+CD45RA+ naive T cells. Every receptor here comes from a human donor in good health. Some libraries in this study had Jurkat cell RNA spiked in.

This clonotype has ten or more counts. The chain employs TRBV24-1 and TRBJ2-1; D is perhaps TRBD1 (6 bases). The germline gives CDR1 KGHDR, CDR2 SFDVKD. There are 14 residues in the CDR3. V lost 2 bases, J lost 6 bases, and 10 bases lay in between. CDR3 residues: CATSDYLGGNEQFF. In DNA, the CDR3 is TGTGCCACCAGTGATTATTTAGGGGGCAATGAGCAGTTCTTC.

This clonotype was observed at least ten times. The chain combines TRBV20-1 with TRBJ2-7; possibly TRBD1 or TRBD2 for D (5 bases each). Germline-derived CDR1 and CDR2 are DFQATT and SNEGSKA (reference sequence). The CDR3 consists of 14 residues. Trimming took 6 bases from V and 0 from J, leaving 15 bases between them. CDR3 DNA: TGCAGTGCAACCGGGACGTCGAGCTCCTACGAGCAGTACTTC. This gives the protein CSATGTSSSYEQYF.